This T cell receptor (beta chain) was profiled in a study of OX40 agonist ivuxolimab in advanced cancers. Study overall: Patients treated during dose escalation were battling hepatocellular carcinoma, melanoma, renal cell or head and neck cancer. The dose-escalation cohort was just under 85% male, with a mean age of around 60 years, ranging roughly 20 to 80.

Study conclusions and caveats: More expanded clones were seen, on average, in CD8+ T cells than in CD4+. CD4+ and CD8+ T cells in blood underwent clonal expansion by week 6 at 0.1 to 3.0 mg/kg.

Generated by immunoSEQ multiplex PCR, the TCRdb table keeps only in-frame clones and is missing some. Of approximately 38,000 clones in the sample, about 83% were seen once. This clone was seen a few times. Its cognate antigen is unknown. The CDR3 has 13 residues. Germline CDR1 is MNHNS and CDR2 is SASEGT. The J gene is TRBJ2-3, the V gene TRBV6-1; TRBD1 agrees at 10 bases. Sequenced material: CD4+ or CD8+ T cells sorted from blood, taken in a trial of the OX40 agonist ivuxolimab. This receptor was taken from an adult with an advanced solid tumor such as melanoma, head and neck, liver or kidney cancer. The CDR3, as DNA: TGTGCAGGGGGGACAGGGGAAGTAGATACGCAGTATTTT. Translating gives CAGGTGEVDTQYF.